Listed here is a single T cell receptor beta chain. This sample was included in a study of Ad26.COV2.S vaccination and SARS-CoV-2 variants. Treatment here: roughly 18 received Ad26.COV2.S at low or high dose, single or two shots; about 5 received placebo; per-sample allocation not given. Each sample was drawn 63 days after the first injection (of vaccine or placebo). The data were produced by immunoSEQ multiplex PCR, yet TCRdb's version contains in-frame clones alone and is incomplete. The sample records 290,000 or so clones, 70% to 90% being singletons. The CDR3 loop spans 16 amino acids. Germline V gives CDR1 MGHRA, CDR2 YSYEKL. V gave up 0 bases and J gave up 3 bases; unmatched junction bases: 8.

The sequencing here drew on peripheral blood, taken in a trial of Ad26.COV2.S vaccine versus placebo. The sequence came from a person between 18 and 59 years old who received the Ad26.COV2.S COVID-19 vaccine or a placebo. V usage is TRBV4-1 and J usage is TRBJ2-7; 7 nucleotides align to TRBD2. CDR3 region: CASSQDLGGGNYEQYF. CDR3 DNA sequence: TGCGCCAGCAGCCAAGATCTTGGGGGGGGGAACTACGAGCAGTACTTC.